This TCR beta chain was observed in a study of regulatory T cells in long-lasting Graves disease. Sequencing libraries for TCR beta were prepared with iRepertoire HTBI primers and Arm-PCR of CDR3 regions. MiXCR, applied by TCRdb to the multiplex PCR reads, yields one record per CDR3 protein. This sample has about 460,000 distinct CDR3 sequences, with around 15% found just once. Details on this clonotype: Its antigen is still unknown.

Overall study results and limits: A reduction in accuracy may have resulted from the small sample size. Relative to new patients (around 1,000), persistent patients exhibited greater sharing of public clonotypes (around 2,500).

Time point in this sample: newly diagnosed GD, antithyroid drugs for less than 3 months. PBMCs were the source of the RNA used for TCR sequencing. V lost 2 bases, J lost 4 bases, and 8 bases stayed unmatched. Germline V lookup: CDR1 SGHVS, CDR2 FNYEAQ. The CDR3 has 18 residues. These data also featured in a second study, about T cells in Graves' hyperthyroidism and ophthalmopathy. That report notes: Most thyroid clonotypes expanded above 0.001 appeared in blood too.

Here the sequenced sample was peripheral blood mononuclear cells (PBMCs), taken at new diagnosis, from a patient treated with antithyroid drugs. The V call is TRBV7-6, the J call TRBJ2-7, with 16 bases identical to TRBD2. The origin of this receptor is a woman in her 50s with Graves disease. Here the CDR3 DNA reads TGTGCCAGCAGCTTACAGGGGGGACTAGCGGGAGGGACGTACGAGCAGTACTTC. It translates to CASSLQGGLAGGTYEQYF.